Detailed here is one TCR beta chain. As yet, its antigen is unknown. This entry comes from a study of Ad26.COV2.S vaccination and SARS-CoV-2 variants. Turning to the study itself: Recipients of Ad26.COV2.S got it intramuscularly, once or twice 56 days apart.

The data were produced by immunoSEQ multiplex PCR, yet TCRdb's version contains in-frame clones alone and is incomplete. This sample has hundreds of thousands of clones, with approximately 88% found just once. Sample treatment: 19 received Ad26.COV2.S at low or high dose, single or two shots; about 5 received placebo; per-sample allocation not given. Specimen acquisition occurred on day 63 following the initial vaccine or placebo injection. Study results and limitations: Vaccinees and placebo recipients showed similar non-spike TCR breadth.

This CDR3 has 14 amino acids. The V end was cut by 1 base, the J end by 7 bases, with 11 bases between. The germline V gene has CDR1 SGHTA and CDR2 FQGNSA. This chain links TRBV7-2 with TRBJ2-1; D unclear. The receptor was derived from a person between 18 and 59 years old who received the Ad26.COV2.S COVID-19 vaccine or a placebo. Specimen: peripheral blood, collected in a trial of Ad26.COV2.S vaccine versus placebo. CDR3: CASSLVLFFNEQFF. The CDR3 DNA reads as TGTGCCAGCAGCTTAGTGCTGTTTTTTAATGAGCAGTTCTTC.